Each of the 26 T cell receptor beta chains below was sequenced from the same sample in a study of T cell responses to AZD1222 COVID-19 vaccine. The protocol was immunoSEQ multiplex PCR, while the TCRdb copy is restricted to in-frame clones and leaves out a portion. The sample has 150,000 or so clones; 85% to 95% are singletons. The starting material was peripheral blood, obtained on day 0 of AZD1222 vaccination. These receptor sequences come from an adult in good health.

The rearrangement uses TRBV7-9 and TRBJ1-5, with D perhaps matching TRBD1 (5 bases). The CDR3 consists of 14 residues. CDR1 and CDR2 from the germline V gene are SEHNR and FQNEAQ (reference sequence). V shed 5 bases and J shed 6 bases, with 14 bases lying between them. CDR3: CASSDYGGGQPQHF. DNA for the CDR3: TGTGCCAGCAGCGACTATGGGGGTGGTCAGCCCCAGCATTTT.

This chain uses TRBV10-3 with TRBJ2-7; D is uncertain. Germline CDR1 is ENHRY and CDR2 is SYGVKD. Deletions cut 4 bases from V and 2 bases from J, with 9 bases between. CDR3 length equals 13 residues. Written as DNA, the CDR3 is TGTGCCATCAGTGTAAACAGAGCCTACGAGCAGTACTTC. Residues: CAISVNRAYEQYF.

The gene calls are TRBV2 and TRBJ1-5; weak D call: TRBD1 (5 bases). The ends were cut back, 6 bases at V and 3 bases at J, with 18 bases in the middle. CDR3 length: 16 amino acids. Germline V gene lookup returns CDR1 SNHLY and CDR2 FYNNEI. The CDR3 DNA follows: TGTGCCAGCAGAGCTTATGGGGGGGGAGACAATCAGCCCCAGCATTTT. This encodes CASRAYGGGDNQPQHF.

The chain carries TRBV3-1 (or the pseudogene TRBV3-2) and TRBJ1-2, with 8 bases fitting TRBD1. The germline V gene has CDR1 LGHDT and CDR2 YNNKEL (reference sequence). The CDR3 loop spans 15 amino acids. Unmatched junction bases numbered 8, after V lost 4 bases and J lost 4 bases. DNA for the CDR3: TGTGCCAGCAGCCTCGTACCAGGGGGCGGCTATGGCTACACCTTC. This gives the protein CASSLVPGGGYGYTF.

This chain connects TRBV4-2 to TRBJ2-7; 10 nucleotides align to TRBD2. The length of the CDR3 is 18 residues. With V trimmed by 3 bases and J by 7 bases, 18 bases remained unmatched. From germline, CDR1 is LGHNA and CDR2 YNFKEQ. The CDR3 loop reads CASSHSGGLAPQLKEQYF. The CDR3, as DNA: TGTGCCAGCAGCCACTCGGGGGGACTAGCGCCCCAGCTTAAAGAGCAGTACTTC.

V usage is TRBV15 and J usage is TRBJ1-2, with unresolved D. Germline V gene lookup returns CDR1 LNHNV and CDR2 YYDKDF (reference sequence). The CDR3 covers 14 residues. V lost 0 bases and J 1 base, leaving 6 bases between the germline ends. In DNA form, the CDR3 reads TGTGCCACCAGCAGAGATCGGGTTAACTATGGCTACACCTTC. This codes for CATSRDRVNYGYTF.

A single count supports this clone. V is TRBV2 and J is TRBJ1-1; 7 positions agree with TRBD1. Germline V CDR1 and CDR2: SNHLY, FYNNEI. The J segment lost 2 bases and the V segment lost 6 bases, leaving 6 bases of the junction unmatched. CDR3 size: 14 residues. CDR3 bases: TGTGCCAGCAGGGGACGACAGGGAAACACTGAAGCTTTCTTT. Residues: CASRGRQGNTEAFF.

V usage is TRBV10-1 and J usage is TRBJ1-2, with a tentative D call TRBD1 (5 bases). V was cut by 8 bases and J by 4 bases, with 20 bases left in between. This CDR3 contains 15 residues. CDR1 and CDR2 from the germline V gene are WNHNN and SYGVQD (reference sequence). CDR3 residues: CASPSSAGGGYGYTF. The CDR3 bases are TGCGCCAGCCCATCCTCAGCCGGGGGAGGCTATGGCTACACCTTC.

The chain has TRBV5-1 and TRBJ1-6; possibly TRBD1 for D (6 bases). Germline V CDR1 and CDR2: SGHRS, YFSETQ. V was cut by 6 bases and J by 6 bases, with 13 bases left in between. The CDR3 covers 14 residues. CDR3 in DNA: TGCGCCAGCACCAACGGACAGCTTAATTCACCCCTCCACTTT. Residues: CASTNGQLNSPLHF.

The chain carries TRBV14 and TRBJ1-1; D is perhaps TRBD1 (6 bases). The CDR3 totals 15 residues. CDR1 and CDR2 from the germline V gene are SGHDN and FVKESK. V lost 3 bases to trimming and J lost 2 bases, with 13 bases between them. The CDR3 region is CASSHPGHPNTEAFF. The CDR3 DNA sequence: TGTGCCAGCAGCCACCCGGGACACCCCAACACTGAAGCTTTCTTT.

The chain links TRBV7-9 to TRBJ2-5; a weak D match, TRBD2 (5 bases). This CDR3 comprises 18 residues. The germline V and J ends were trimmed by 2 bases and 1 base, with 20 bases remaining between them. Germline CDR1 reads SEHNR; CDR2 reads FQNEAQ (reference sequence). CDR3 coding DNA: TGTGCCAGCAGCTTAAGAGGAGCGGAAGTAGCGATCCAAGAGACCCAGTACTTC. Protein sequence: CASSLRGAEVAIQETQYF. Full variable domain (remainder filled in from reference TRBV7-9 and TRBJ2-5): DTGVSQNPRHKITKRGQNVTFRCDPISEHNRLYWYRQTLGQGPEFLTYFQNEAQLEKSRLLSDRFSAERPKGSFSTLEIQRTEQGDSAMYLCASSLRGAEVAIQETQYFGPGTRLLVL.

V is TRBV6-5 and J is TRBJ1-1, with D possibly TRBD1 on 5 matching bases. CDR1 and CDR2 (germline): MNHEY, SVGAGI. V was trimmed by 5 bases and J by 1 base, leaving 11 bases between them. This CDR3 contains 14 residues. The CDR3 is CASSIGHSNTEAFF. The DNA of the CDR3 is TGTGCCAGCAGTATCGGACATTCGAACACTGAAGCTTTCTTT.

The chain links TRBV6-5 to TRBJ1-5; 8 positions agree with TRBD1. The germline V gene encodes CDR1 MNHEY and CDR2 SVGAGI. CDR3 length equals 15 residues. After removal of 2 bases from V and 7 bases from J, the junction contained 7 bases not matched to a gene. As DNA, the CDR3 is TGTGCCAGCAGTTACGGTGGACAGGGTGGGCAGCCCCAGCATTTT. As protein: CASSYGGQGGQPQHF.

The V gene is TRBV7-2, the J gene TRBJ1-5, with D unclear. The CDR3 is made up of 15 amino acids. V lost 2 bases, J lost 0 bases, and 8 bases lay in between. CDR1 is SGHTA and CDR2 is FQGNSA in the germline V gene. CDR3 residues: CASSLSGISNQPQHF. The CDR3 DNA is TGTGCCAGCAGCTTATCTGGGATTAGCAATCAGCCCCAGCATTTT.

The rearrangement joins TRBV19 to TRBJ1-2, with D possibly TRBD1 on 6 matching bases. The CDR3 extends over 13 amino acids. CDR1 and CDR2 (germline): LNHDA, SQIVND (reference sequence). V lost 5 bases and J 4 bases, leaving 11 bases between the germline ends. CDR3 sequence (DNA): TGTGCCAGTAGTCCCTGGACAGCCTATGGCTACACCTTC. Protein product: CASSPWTAYGYTF.

This clone was seen just once. The chain joins TRBV5-1 to TRBJ1-4; D uncertain. The V gene lost 2 bases and the J gene lost 8 bases, with 13 bases spanning the gap. This CDR3 comprises 14 residues. CDR1 and CDR2 from the germline V gene are SGHRS and YFSETQ. The CDR3 region has the DNA TGCGCCAGCAGCTTCGGGTACACCGGGGAAAAACTGTTTTTT. This gives the protein CASSFGYTGEKLFF.

The chain couples TRBV18 to TRBJ2-4; the match to TRBD1 covers 7 bases. The CDR3 sequence is 16 residues long. The ends lost 3 bases at V and 1 base at J; junction bases unmatched: 6. Germline CDR1 is KGHSH and CDR2 is LQKENI. CDR3 nucleotides: TGTGCCAGCTCACCCCAGGGACAGAGGGCCAAAAACATTCAGTACTTC. This codes for CASSPQGQRAKNIQYF.

The rearrangement links TRBV19 to TRBJ2-3; the D gene is possibly TRBD2 (5 bases). This CDR3 contains 15 residues. Germline CDR1 LNHDA, CDR2 SQIVND (reference sequence). V lost 7 bases to trimming and J lost 5 bases, with 19 bases between them. CDR3: CASTAGVVGIDTQYF. DNA of the CDR3: TGTGCCAGTACCGCCGGGGTGGTAGGCATAGATACGCAGTATTTT.

The chain couples TRBV27 to TRBJ1-3; D is uncertain. V was cut by 5 bases and J by 0 bases, with 5 bases left in between. Germline loops: CDR1 MNHEY, CDR2 SMNVEV (reference sequence). This CDR3 is built from 13 residues. CDR3 residues: CASSQSSGNTIYF. CDR3 bases: TGTGCCAGCAGTCAAAGCTCTGGAAACACCATATATTTT.

The chain carries TRBV19 and TRBJ1-1; tentatively, D is TRBD1 (5 bases). The germline V and J ends were trimmed by 4 bases and 0 bases, with 9 bases remaining between them. The CDR3 consists of 14 residues. Germline-derived CDR1 and CDR2 are LNHDA and SQIVND (reference sequence). As DNA, the CDR3 is TGTGCCAGTAGTACCTCGACAGTGAACACTGAAGCTTTCTTT. Encoded protein: CASSTSTVNTEAFF.

This chain joins TRBV3-1 (or the pseudogene TRBV3-2) and TRBJ1-2; possible D gene TRBD1, 5 bases. V was clipped by 0 bases and J by 6 bases, with 14 bases between them. The CDR3 contains 15 residues. CDR1 and CDR2 (germline): LGHDT, YNNKEL (reference sequence). The CDR3 is CASSQDRVGTHGYTF. The CDR3 region has the DNA TGTGCCAGCAGCCAAGATCGAGTAGGGACGCATGGCTACACCTTC.

V and J are TRBV9 and TRBJ1-2, with D perhaps matching TRBD1 (5 bases). V was trimmed by 5 bases and J by 2 bases, leaving 13 bases between them. The CDR3 has 14 amino acids. Germline loops: CDR1 SGDLS, CDR2 YYNGEE. The CDR3 coding sequence is TGTGCCAGCAGAGGGGATACTGAAAACTATGGCTACACCTTC. It yields the protein CASRGDTENYGYTF.

The chain carries TRBV5-1 and TRBJ1-1, with a weak D call TRBD1 (6 bases). V lost 4 bases and J 0 bases, leaving 10 bases between the germline ends. This CDR3 spans 14 amino acids. Germline V lookup: CDR1 SGHRS, CDR2 YFSETQ. The CDR3 sequence is CASSLTGLNTEAFF. The CDR3, as DNA: TGCGCCAGCAGCCTGACAGGACTGAACACTGAAGCTTTCTTT.

The chain recombines TRBV7-9 with TRBJ2-7, with 9 nucleotides matching TRBD2. The CDR3 has 16 amino acids. Germline V gene sequence: CDR1 SEHNR, CDR2 FQNEAQ (reference sequence). V dropped 1 base and J dropped 3; count of bases not matched to a gene: 7. CDR3 region: CASSLEGSGRVYEQYF. The CDR3 DNA reads TGTGCCAGCAGCTTAGAGGGTAGCGGGAGAGTCTACGAGCAGTACTTC.

This clone was picked up one time. The chain carries TRBV5-1 and TRBJ1-6; 10 bases line up with TRBD1. Germline loops: CDR1 SGHRS, CDR2 YFSETQ. After removal of 0 bases from V and 7 bases from J, the junction contained 10 bases not matched to a gene. CDR3 length: 18 residues. CDR3 in amino acids: CASSLAGQGRRGNSPLHF. Here the CDR3 DNA reads TGCGCCAGCAGCTTGGCGGGACAGGGGAGAAGAGGGAATTCACCCCTCCACTTT.

The rearrangement links TRBV7-9 to TRBJ2-5; D uncertain. The CDR3 covers 11 residues. Trimming shortened V by 2 bases and J by 5 bases, and 3 bases separated the two germline ends. Germline loops: CDR1 SEHNR, CDR2 FQNEAQ (reference sequence). CDR3 sequence (DNA): TGTGCCAGCAGCTTAATTGAGACCCAGTACTTC. Translation gives CASSLIETQYF.